This T cell receptor beta chain was profiled in a study of cytomegalovirus exposure and HLA in healthy donors (dated by TCRdb to the late 2010s). Regarding the study in general: According to an earlier analysis of a few hundred of the donors, 200 million or so T cells yielded 90 million to 130 million unique TCR beta sequences and around 280 Gb of sequence data. An early release covering 550 to 650 HLA-typed donors comprised 250 to 350 gigabases of sequencing data and about 90 million unique TCR sequences. Of the 398 genotyped donors, around 81% fell in the genetic ancestry cluster associated with self-reported Caucasian donors. The study aimed to test whether signatures of past pathogen exposure could be identified by cataloging public T cell receptors. The study profiled the T cell repertoires of hundreds of subjects by immunosequencing and related them to cytomegalovirus serostatus. Along with the roughly 700-subject first cohort, a separate validation cohort of over 90 different subjects was used. To predict cytomegalovirus infection status, the study brought together high-throughput TCR immunosequencing, statistical association of individual TCRs with disease status, and machine learning. A later analysis re-analyzed previously published TCR beta repertoires from roughly 600 donors and added high-resolution HLA genotyping to study TCR occurrence patterns. In the later analysis, no new phenotypic data were used to find candidate immune exposures; instead, reliance was placed on TCR beta sequences and their occurrence across donors. An earlier analysis of about 600 of the donors used high-throughput TCR beta sequencing to judge whether each TCR beta V gene segment behaved as functional or pseudogenic. Donor age, sex, ethnicity and CMV serostatus were collected together with the repertoire data. Genome-wide SNP genotypes for about 65% of the 666 donors were used in a later genetic analysis, which treated that subset as a discovery cohort. Every discovery cohort repertoire had been produced on one sequencing platform. Both class I and class II loci were covered by HLA typing, at four-digit resolution. The number of donors typed differed by locus, with about 629-640 for A, B, C, DRB1 and DQB1, around 520 for DQA1, 600 to 610 for DPA1, and roughly 450 for DPB1. Because of strong linkage in the cohort, five DR-DQ haplotypes were treated as single units for association and clustering. Across 300 to 400 genotyped donors of the cohort, an average of approximately 240,000 unique TCR beta nucleotide sequences per donor were sequenced, and around 19% of those sequences were non-productive. Study-wide conclusions, independent of this receptor: A later genetic analysis reported fewer N-insertions in productive TCRs among donors in an Asian-associated ancestry cluster than the roughly 700-donor mean. In both the original and validation cohorts, the classifier was reported to diagnose cytomegalovirus status with high specificity and sensitivity. In vitro tests confirmed that three of the cytomegalovirus-associated TCR beta chains recognize cytomegalovirus antigens. In a later analysis, HLA-associated TCR beta chains showed more clonal expansion and lower generation probabilities than non-associated chains that were equally common. The study gave a list of some 150 TCR beta chains associated with cytomegalovirus. Strong co-occurrence of HLA alleles, especially DR and DQ, made assigning TCR associations to individual alleles difficult. A cluster of highly shared sequence variants was judged likely to represent a technical artifact of the sequencing pipeline. At a false discovery rate of 0.05, a later analysis linked 16,000 or so TCR beta sequences to specific HLA alleles. HLA typing was unavailable for some donors at each locus, so association tests used only the typed subset. A further reported finding was that TCR beta sequences accurately predicted the HLA-A and HLA-B alleles for most subjects in the first cohort. V-gene and J-gene trimming of TCR beta chains was associated with a missense DCLRE1C variant in a later genetic analysis, and the association was replicated in an independent cohort. Correlated functional status among segregating V segments might reflect linkage disequilibrium, but an unknown experimental factor could not be ruled out. Most TCR sequences were observed very rarely across donors, whereas some public TCRs were present in many individuals. Some IMGT-functional V segments, including TRBV6-2 and TRBV6-3, could not be told apart with the 87-base-pair reads, so those segments were excluded. The only immune exposure information available for the cohort was CMV serostatus. The cohort was sequenced for TCR beta chains only, and without alpha or paired-chain data the features that could be detected were limited. A later analysis found that most CMV-associated TCR beta chains appeared HLA-restricted, with HLA associations seemingly driven largely by CMV exposure. Over 15 rarely observed V segments, including chromosome 9 orphons, were excluded from the earlier analysis of approximately 600 of the donors because counts were too low. A later analysis reported that several top co-occurrence clusters appeared linked to parvovirus B19, influenza, CMV and Epstein-Barr virus. According to the authors, the approach could potentially be generalized to other disease states and immunological phenotypes. The presence/absence analyses assumed that sequencing depth was roughly uniform across donors, and that assumption may not be true. According to a later analysis, TCR association rates differed among HLA loci, with DRB1 alleles showing the most associated TCRs and HLA-C alleles showing the fewest. In an earlier analysis of around 500 of the donors, most TCR beta V segments appeared in productive rearrangements about 87% or about 30% of the time, broadly matching IMGT annotations.

This clone was recorded once. It has no known antigen specificity. One base away there is no much larger clone; base qualities are not given. Library preparation used the immunoSEQ multiplex PCR assay. For the multiplex PCR, a mixture combining 60 forward primers for TCR Vbeta segments and 13 reverse primers for TCR Jbeta segments was used. Amplification of the CDR3 region of rearranged TCR beta genes was performed with a multiplex PCR assay on genomic DNA. On the Illumina HiSeq System, the amplified TCR beta libraries were sequenced as 87-base-pair reads. Regarding the original processing steps: Across the 500 to 700 repertoires, a later analysis counted approximately 83 million unique TCR beta chains, some 11 million of which were shared by at least two donors. To remove PCR and sequencing errors, raw reads were error-corrected and collapsed into unique sequences using a nearest-neighbor algorithm that merged closely related sequences. To assign V, D and J gene segments, CDR3 sequences were aligned to IMGT reference sequences. For a sequence to be retained, a match of at least six nucleotides was required to both a V gene segment and a J gene segment. A rearrangement counted as productive if the CDR3 had no stop codons and remained in frame with V and J, and every other rearrangement counted as non-productive. Following IMGT convention, CDR3 was defined as the stretch from the second conserved V-encoded cysteine to the conserved J-encoded phenylalanine. The earlier analysis of some 540 of the donors excluded any sequence lacking an unambiguous match to a single V gene segment. An earlier analysis of a few hundred of the donors classified V segments as functional when productive rearrangements were above 56.7% and as segregating when the standard deviation between donors was above 5%. A statistical classification framework was built for diagnosing cytomegalovirus status from the catalog of TCR beta chain sequences. In a later analysis, TCR nucleotide sequences were compared against IMGT/GENE-DB human TR gene sequences so that V and J genes could be assigned. A later analysis assigned CDR3 sequences and most-parsimonious VDJ recombination scenarios with the TCRdist pipeline. In a later analysis, each TCR beta chain was defined by its CDR3 amino acid sequence together with its V-gene family, and reads lacking a unique V-gene family were excluded. A later analysis removed 550 to 650 highly shared, low-generation-probability nucleotide sequences to deal with suspected cross-contamination and a sequencing artifact. A later analysis calculated a clonal expansion index for each public chain from normalized within-repertoire ranks of inferred template counts. Generation probabilities in a later analysis came from a VDJ recombination model fitted to out-of-frame rearrangements, and those results were checked against IGoR. Hypergeometric tests were used in a later analysis to score TCR-TCR, TCR-HLA and TCR-CMV co-occurrence, with a repertoire-size bias correction applied to the TCR pairs. In a later analysis, false discovery rates were estimated by permuting HLA or CMV assignments 20 times. In a later analysis, co-occurring TCRs were grouped using DBSCAN, and TCRdist sequence similarity was added for clustering within HLA-allele-positive subsets. Co-occurrence clustering excluded repertoires with fewer than 30,000 or more than 120,000 public chains, plus five with anomalous nucleotide sharing. In its TCRdb copy, this immuneACCESS table keeps in-frame sequences only and misses some clones. Where compared with another copy, unresolved V genes explain less than half of these, and the others have no known cause. Clone size and V and J calls were adopted from that table, with D and trimming inferred from the DNA. For this sample the table gives approximately 100,000 clones, of which about 75% were detected only once. 11% to 15% of the sample goes to the ten largest clones.

In total, approximately 690 healthy bone marrow donors made up the cohort. Cohort members were all nominally healthy when sampled, although unrecorded immune exposures were likely present. The donor was CMV seropositive and was included in the group of 289 seropositive cohort members. A peripheral blood sample was provided by each donor, and peripheral blood mononuclear cells were used for TCR beta sequencing. The Qiagen DNeasy Blood Extraction Kit was used to extract genomic DNA from the blood cell samples. Including cysteine and phenylalanine, the CDR3 has 11 amino acids. Solely the CDR3 DNA is kept, with 33 bases framed from the first base. The germline V gene (reference sequence) yields DFQATT for CDR1 and SNEGSKA for CDR2.

Sequenced sample: PBMCs. The receptor chain draws on TRBV20-1 and TRBJ2-1; TRBD2 agrees with 9 junctional bases. The clonotype comes from a male donor in good health and CMV-seropositive. CDR3 protein: CSAGGPDEQFF. The DNA sequence reads TGCAGCGCGGGGGGGCCCGATGAGCAGTTCTTC.